These 21 T cell receptor beta chains were sequenced from one sample in a study of blood T cells in healthy people across ages. Together with a sample-barcoded 5' primer, a J-beta primer mix was included in a second PCR lasting roughly 6 to 12 cycles. TCRdb re-derived calls from the 5' RACE reads in MiXCR, one entry per CDR3 protein. This table has 700,000 to 1,000,000 distinct CDR3 sequences, under 45% appearing once. Sequences were obtained from blood. The receptors stem from a man aged 60 to 69 in good health.

The chain uses TRBV19 and TRBJ2-1; 14 nucleotides align to TRBD2. V shed 5 bases, J shed 9 bases, and the junction held 9 bases outside the gene matches. The CDR3 is 16 amino acids. Looked up from germline, CDR1 is LNHDA and CDR2 is SQIVND (reference sequence). As DNA, the CDR3 is TGTGCCAGTAGTGACAGACTAGCGGGGGGGCTAAGTGAGCAGTTCTTC. Translating it yields CASSDRLAGGLSEQFF.

The V and J genes are TRBV6-1 and TRBJ2-7, with D perhaps TRBD1 (5 bases). This CDR3 region has 14 residues. V lost 6 bases and J 0 bases, leaving 12 bases between the germline ends. CDR1 is MNHNS, CDR2 SASEGT, per germline. CDR3 in DNA: TGTGCCAGCAGGCCCCGGACATCCTCCTACGAGCAGTACTTC. As protein: CASRPRTSSYEQYF.

V usage is TRBV5-1 and J usage is TRBJ2-3, with a possible D match to TRBD1 (6 bases). V lost 0 bases to trimming and J lost 10 bases, with 15 bases between them. CDR1 and CDR2 from the germline V gene are SGHRS and YFSETQ. The CDR3 loop spans 14 amino acids. CDR3 sequence reads: CASSLEVGGASQYF. In DNA form, the CDR3 reads TGCGCCAGCAGCTTGGAAGTTGGGGGCGCTTCGCAGTATTTT.

This chain links TRBV7-2 with TRBJ2-7; D remains ambiguous. This CDR3 contains 12 residues. Trimming removed 2 bases at V and 6 bases at J, with 8 bases between. The germline CDR1 and CDR2 sequences are SGHTA and FQGNSA. The CDR3 loop is CASSLNIGEQYF. CDR3 bases: TGTGCCAGCAGCTTAAACATCGGCGAGCAGTACTTC.

The chain joins TRBV29-1 to TRBJ2-2, with D possibly TRBD1 on 6 matching bases. CDR3 length: 14 amino acids. In germline, CDR1 is SQVTM, CDR2 ANQGSEA. V was pared by 7 bases and J by 1 base, with 13 bases between. The DNA for the CDR3 is TGCAGCGCACAGGGACGGGGGAACACCGGGGAGCTGTTTTTT. Residues: CSAQGRGNTGELFF.

About this clonotype itself: Relative to the germline gene, one junction end is altered; a read error may explain this. The chain joins TRBV28 to TRBJ2-7, with D maybe TRBD2 (6 bases). This CDR3 has 14 residues. CDR1 MDHEN and CDR2 SYDVKM come from the germline V gene. The CDR3 DNA is TGTGCCGGCAGTCCGCGGGGCAGTGACTCCGAGCAGTACTTC. Translating gives CAGSPRGSDSEQYF.

The chain uses TRBV28 and TRBJ2-7; possible D gene TRBD2, 7 bases. The CDR3 totals 15 residues. Germline assignment: CDR1 MDHEN and CDR2 SYDVKM. Trimming removed 8 bases at V and 4 bases at J, with 21 bases between. This CDR3 reads CASEEGGARVYEQYF. CDR3 sequence (DNA): TGTGCCAGCGAAGAGGGGGGGGCTCGGGTGTACGAGCAGTACTTC. Full variable domain (remainder filled in from reference TRBV28 and TRBJ2-7): DVKVTQSSRYLVKRTGEKVFLECVQDMDHENMFWYRQDPGLGLRLIYFSYDVKMKEKGDIPEGYSVSREKKERFSLILESASTNQTSMYLCASEEGGARVYEQYFGPGTRLTVT.

In this sample, this clonotype turned up many times. The rearrangement links TRBV9 to TRBJ2-5; the D gene could be TRBD1 or TRBD2 (5 bases each). The CDR3 is 14 residues long. The germline CDR1 and CDR2 sequences are SGDLS and YYNGEE. V lost 0 bases to trimming and J lost 5 bases, with 11 bases between them. The CDR3 DNA is TGTGCCAGCAGCGTAGGCTCGGGGCTTGAGACCCAGTACTTC. Translating gives CASSVGSGLETQYF.

This chain links TRBV4-3 with TRBJ2-3; TRBD2 aligns across 13 bases. The V gene's germline CDR1 is LGHNA and CDR2 YSLEER. This CDR3 has 18 amino acids. The junction had 6 bases not matched to a gene; V was cut back by 0 bases and J by 3 bases. CDR3 residues: CASSQDLMTSGGTDTQYF. In DNA form, the CDR3 reads TGCGCCAGCAGCCAAGATCTTATGACTAGCGGGGGGACAGATACGCAGTATTTT.

The CDR3 DNA reads as TGTGCCAGCGGACTAGCGGGAATGGGTAGCACAGATACGCAGTATTTT. Amino acid sequence: CASGLAGMGSTDTQYF. This chain joins TRBV9 and TRBJ2-3; TRBD2 matches 12 bases. Germline V gives CDR1 SGDLS, CDR2 YYNGEE. This CDR3 contains 16 residues. The ends lost 7 bases at V and 0 bases at J; junction bases unmatched: 6.

The table lists this clonotype with a few counts. The chain uses TRBV6-2 or TRBV6-3 and TRBJ2-1; the D is unclear. The CDR3 extends over 11 amino acids. The germline V gene has CDR1 MNHEY and CDR2 SVGEGT. The V end lost 6 bases, the J end lost 6 bases, and 6 bases lay between the germline ends. CDR3 coding DNA: TGTGCCAGCAGCCCTTTCAATGAGCAGTTCTTC. Translating gives CASSPFNEQFF.

This clonotype was seen a few times. The V gene is TRBV24-1, the J gene TRBJ2-7, with 8 bases that match TRBD1. The CDR3 covers 18 residues. From germline, CDR1 is KGHDR and CDR2 SFDVKD. The V segment lost 0 bases and the J segment 3 bases; nucleotides outside the gene matches: 12. CDR3 nucleotides: TGTGCCACCAGTGATTTGCCTACTAGCATCACAGGGGGCTACGAGCAGTACTTC. Its protein is CATSDLPTSITGGYEQYF.

This clonotype has just a few counts. V usage is TRBV5-5 and J usage is TRBJ1-4; no reliable D call. This CDR3 comprises 17 residues. CDR1 and CDR2 (germline): SGHKS, YYEKEE (reference sequence). Trimming pared 0 bases from V and 0 bases from J, leaving 12 bases between. CDR3 residues: CASSLAVFAATNEKLFF. In nucleotides, the CDR3 is TGTGCCAGCAGCTTGGCTGTCTTTGCAGCAACTAATGAAAAACTGTTTTTT.

The chain couples TRBV5-4 to TRBJ2-4, with D perhaps being TRBD1 or TRBD2 (6 bases each). This CDR3 has 17 amino acids. With 4 bases removed from V and 1 base from J, the gap between germline ends came to 18 bases. Looked up from germline, CDR1 is SGHNT and CDR2 is YYREEE (reference sequence). CDR3 bases: TGTGCCAGCAGCCGACCTGGAGGGGGGTTGGCCAAAAACATTCAGTACTTC. This gives the protein CASSRPGGGLAKNIQYF.

This clonotype has a count of ten or more. The genes are TRBV2 and TRBJ2-7; D is perhaps TRBD2 (5 bases). Germline V CDR1 and CDR2: SNHLY, FYNNEI. Trimming stripped 4 bases from V and 4 bases from J, with 5 bases between. This CDR3 region has 11 residues. CDR3 protein: CASSGGYEQYF. CDR3 DNA sequence: TGTGCCAGCAGTGGCGGGTACGAGCAGTACTTC.

This clonotype was detected only a few times. J is TRBJ1-1 and V is TRBV28, with D possibly matching TRBD1 (5 bases). Germline-derived CDR1 and CDR2 are MDHEN and SYDVKM. V was clipped by 4 bases and J by 0 bases, with 15 bases between them. This CDR3 region has 16 residues. The CDR3 region has the DNA TGTGCCAGCAGTTCCCCCGACAGCCTAATGAACACTGAAGCTTTCTTT. Translating gives CASSSPDSLMNTEAFF.

The gene calls are TRBV3-1 and TRBJ2-7; perhaps TRBD2 as D (7 bases). The CDR3 totals 13 residues. The V end lost 2 bases, the J end lost 5 bases, and 10 bases lay between the germline ends. CDR1 is LGHDT, CDR2 YNNKEL, per germline (reference sequence). As DNA, the CDR3 is TGTGCCAGCAGCCAATCCGGGGGGCACGAGCAGTACTTC. It yields the protein CASSQSGGHEQYF.

In the case of this clonotype: An end of the junction does not agree with germline; a read error may underlie this. The J gene is TRBJ1-1, the V gene TRBV7-9; TRBD1 matches at 7 bases. The CDR3 length is 15 residues. Germline V gene sequence: CDR1 SEHNR, CDR2 FQNEAQ (reference sequence). CDR3 protein: CASKEQGTVNTEAFF. The CDR3 region has the DNA TGTGCCAGCAAAGAACAGGGGACGGTGAACACTGAGGCTTTCTTT.

The chain joins TRBV6-6 to TRBJ2-7; unclear D gene. Germline V CDR1 and CDR2: MNHNY, SVGAGI (reference sequence). The CDR3 is 13 amino acids. The V and J ends lost 10 bases and 1 base respectively, with 14 bases between them. The DNA of the CDR3 is TGTGCCACCCTGGCAGATATATCCTACGAGCAGTACTTC. Amino acids: CATLADISYEQYF.

The chain carries TRBV29-1 and TRBJ2-1; D perhaps matches TRBD2 (6 bases). The CDR3 is 14 residues long. Trimming removed 3 bases at V and 10 bases at J, with 19 bases between. The germline V gene has CDR1 SQVTM and CDR2 ANQGSEA. CDR3 coding DNA: TGCAGCGTTGATAATCGGAGGGCCGCACGGGAGCAGTTCTTC. Its translation is CSVDNRRAAREQFF.

Of note for this clonotype: One end of the junction varies from germline; a read error may be responsible. The CDR3 DNA is TGTGCCAGCAGCGTATCAGCCCAGGGGGGCCCCTACAATGAGCGGTTCTTC. This sequence encodes CASSVSAQGGPYNERFF. The chain combines TRBV9 with TRBJ2-1, with a possible D match to TRBD1 (7 bases). Germline assignment: CDR1 SGDLS and CDR2 YYNGEE. The CDR3 consists of 17 residues.